This TCR beta chain stems from a study of T cells in Graves' hyperthyroidism and ophthalmopathy. Study-level results: Onset of ophthalmopathy came a median about 6.5 months after the model predicted it.

TCR beta CDR3 region amplification was performed from RNA transcripts. HTBI primers drove first-round RT-PCR of the TCR CDR3. TCRdb itself ran the multiplex PCR reads through MiXCR, one entry per CDR3 protein. The sample holds a few hundred thousand distinct CDR3 sequences; around 16% are singletons and the top ten take 53%. As concerns this clonotype: Antigen: not known.

The germline V gene has CDR1 DFQATT and CDR2 SNEGSKA (reference sequence). This CDR3 is built from 12 residues. The V end was cut by 5 bases, the J end by 2 bases, with 7 bases between. The chain recombines TRBV20-1 with TRBJ1-3; the D is unclear. This TCR came from a woman in her 50s with Graves' hyperthyroidism. Sequenced sample: blood. The CDR3 reads CSASGPGNTIYF. DNA of the CDR3: TGCAGTGCTTCCGGGCCTGGAAACACCATATATTTT.